This entry lists 30 T cell receptor beta chains sequenced from one sample in a study of T cells in Graves' hyperthyroidism and ophthalmopathy. TCR beta CDR3 region amplification was performed from RNA transcripts. Initially, a first-round RT-PCR of the TCR CDR3 employed the HTBI primer set. TCRdb ran MiXCR on the multiplex PCR reads and lists one entry per CDR3 protein. This repertoire shows about 400,000 distinct CDR3 sequences, around 14% found once; its top ten account for less than 35%. Sequencing was performed on blood. Source of these receptors: a woman aged 30 to 39 with Graves' hyperthyroidism.

This clonotype appeared many times. The genes are TRBV12-3 or TRBV12-4 and TRBJ2-1; D is unclear. V shed 2 bases and J shed 7 bases, with 15 bases lying between them. This CDR3 has 15 amino acids. CDR3 nucleotide sequence: TGTGCCAGCAGTTTAATGGGATCAATTGGGAATGAGCAGTTCTTC. This codes for CASSLMGSIGNEQFF.

This clonotype has only a few counts. The CDR3 reads CATSRRMGQGIYEQYF. The CDR3 region has the DNA TGTGCCACCAGCAGGCGGATGGGGCAGGGAATCTACGAGCAGTACTTC. The chain uses TRBV15 and TRBJ2-7, with D tentatively TRBD1 (5 bases). Germline V gene data show CDR1 as LNHNV and CDR2 as YYDKDF (reference sequence). This CDR3 comprises 16 residues. The V end was cut by 3 bases, the J end by 3 bases, with 18 bases between.

This clonotype was observed many times. Here the CDR3 DNA reads TGTGCCAGCAGTTTATCCCCTAGCGGGAGAAACATTCAGTACTTC. This encodes CASSLSPSGRNIQYF. J is TRBJ2-4 and V is TRBV27, with 10 bases aligning to TRBD2. The germline V gene has CDR1 MNHEY and CDR2 SMNVEV (reference sequence). The CDR3 is made up of 15 amino acids. Germline trimming cut 0 bases from V and 6 bases from J; bases unmatched to any gene: 2.

This clonotype was counted between two and nine times. V is TRBV27 and J is TRBJ2-6, with 7 bases matching TRBD2. The trim removed 4 bases at V and 2 bases at J, leaving 2 bases unmatched. Germline values: CDR1 MNHEY, CDR2 SMNVEV (reference sequence). The CDR3 is made up of 15 amino acids. The CDR3 sequence is CASSSLAAGANVLTF. The CDR3 DNA reads TGTGCCAGCAGTTCCCTAGCGGCTGGGGCCAACGTCCTGACTTTC.

This clonotype was seen repeatedly, ten times or more. The V call is TRBV29-1, the J call TRBJ2-7, with 13 bases that match TRBD2. V dropped 4 bases and J dropped 1; count of bases not matched to a gene: 1. CDR3 length: 14 amino acids. Germline V gene data show CDR1 as SQVTM and CDR2 as ANQGSEA. This chain's CDR3 is CSVGTSGSSYEQYF. The DNA of the CDR3 is TGCAGCGTTGGGACTAGCGGGAGTTCCTACGAGCAGTACTTC.

This clonotype showed up many times. V usage is TRBV20-1 and J usage is TRBJ1-6; D unclear. Per germline, CDR1 DFQATT and CDR2 SNEGSKA (reference sequence). The CDR3 is 14 residues long. V lost 1 base and J lost 10, with 14 bases in between. The CDR3 reads CSARGNRDGSPLHF. The DNA for the CDR3 is TGCAGTGCTAGAGGGAATAGGGATGGCTCACCCCTCCACTTT.

In this sample, this clonotype turned up many times. V is TRBV10-3 and J is TRBJ2-7; tentatively, D is TRBD1 or TRBD2 (5 bases each). V gave up 5 bases and J gave up 3 bases, with 11 bases separating them. The CDR3 length is 13 residues. Germline CDR1 ENHRY, CDR2 SYGVKD. The DNA of the CDR3 is TGTGCCATCAGTTCGGGACGGGACTACGAGCAGTACTTC. It codes for CAISSGRDYEQYF.

This clonotype was observed a few times. V gene TRBV10-3 combines with J gene TRBJ2-3; perhaps TRBD2 as D (7 bases). V gave up 11 bases and J gave up 3 bases, with 15 bases separating them. Germline CDR1 is ENHRY and CDR2 is SYGVKD. CDR3 length equals 13 residues. The chain's CDR3 is CAQSGTLTDTQYF. The CDR3 bases are TGTGCCCAAAGCGGGACACTAACAGATACGCAGTATTTT.

The chain links TRBV11-2 to TRBJ2-1; 12 bases are a match to TRBD2. This CDR3 spans 16 amino acids. The junction had 8 bases not matched to a gene; V was cut back by 5 bases and J by 6 bases. CDR1 SGHAT and CDR2 FQNNGV come from the germline V gene. The CDR3: CASSPRTSGTPNEQFF. CDR3 DNA sequence: TGTGCCAGCAGCCCCCGGACTAGCGGGACCCCCAATGAGCAGTTCTTC.

At least ten counts were recorded for this clonotype. The V call is TRBV2, the J call TRBJ1-1, with TRBD1 as a possible D gene (6 bases). The CDR3 consists of 16 residues. Trimming left V 6 bases short and J 1 base short, with 18 bases between. Looked up from germline, CDR1 is SNHLY and CDR2 is FYNNEI. The CDR3 nucleotides read TGTGCCAGCAGGTTGGGGGGGCGCGGTTCGAACACTGAAGCTTTCTTT. This translates into CASRLGGRGSNTEAFF.

Only a few counts were recorded for this clonotype. V usage is TRBV6-1 and J usage is TRBJ2-7, with TRBD2 as a possible D gene (6 bases). The length of the CDR3 is 14 residues. The ends were cut back, 5 bases at V and 0 bases at J, with 11 bases in the middle. Germline lookup yields CDR1 MNHNS and CDR2 SASEGT. CDR3 loop: CASSKTRSSYEQYF. The CDR3 region has the DNA TGTGCCAGCAGTAAGACTAGAAGCTCCTACGAGCAGTACTTC.

The genes are TRBV19 and TRBJ2-5; 13 bases align to TRBD2. CDR3 length: 15 residues. The V gene's germline CDR1 is LNHDA and CDR2 SQIVND (reference sequence). Trimming cost V 3 bases and J 4 bases; bases outside gene matches: 2. The CDR3 region is CASSIGTSGIETQYF. CDR3 nucleotides: TGTGCCAGTAGTATCGGGACTAGCGGGATAGAGACCCAGTACTTC.

J is TRBJ1-4 and V is TRBV5-1; D is undetermined. Trimming cost V 4 bases and J 7 bases, with 11 bases left between them. Germline assignment: CDR1 SGHRS and CDR2 YFSETQ. The CDR3 covers 13 residues. CDR3 sequence: CASSGEEGEKLFF. DNA for the CDR3: TGCGCCAGCAGCGGGGAAGAGGGTGAAAAACTGTTTTTT.

The table lists this clonotype with a count of one. The chain combines TRBV19 with TRBJ2-7; TRBD1 matches at 9 bases. This CDR3 is built from 15 residues. V lost 5 bases, J lost 7 bases, and 12 bases stayed unmatched. The germline V gene encodes CDR1 LNHDA and CDR2 SQIVND (reference sequence). CDR3 amino acids: CASSSTGTGPWEQYF. In nucleotides, the CDR3 is TGTGCCAGTAGTTCCACCGGGACAGGGCCGTGGGAGCAGTACTTC.

This clonotype was picked up many times. The chain joins TRBV3-1 to TRBJ2-3; 9 bases line up with TRBD2. Per the germline V gene, CDR1 is LGHDT and CDR2 is YNNKEL (reference sequence). The length of the CDR3 is 16 residues. V lost 5 bases, J lost 7 bases, and 13 bases stayed unmatched. The CDR3 protein is CASSNRFVAGVNTQYF. DNA of the CDR3: TGTGCCAGCAGCAATAGGTTCGTAGCGGGAGTTAATACGCAGTATTTT.

This clonotype appeared a few times. The chain joins TRBV9 to TRBJ2-7; TRBD1 might be the D (5 bases). This CDR3 spans 15 amino acids. V was shortened by 0 bases and J by 6 bases, with 16 bases between the two germline ends. Germline V gene lookup returns CDR1 SGDLS and CDR2 YYNGEE. CDR3 sequence (DNA): TGTGCCAGCAGCGTAGTAAGTACAGGCATTGGCGAGCAGTACTTC. Encoded protein: CASSVVSTGIGEQYF.

Many counts were recorded for this clonotype. This sequence joins TRBV7-2 and TRBJ2-3; possibly TRBD2 for D (5 bases). V dropped 1 base and J dropped 1 base, with 9 bases sitting between them. Germline CDR1 SGHTA, CDR2 FQGNSA. The CDR3 has 15 residues. Written as DNA, the CDR3 is TGTGCCAGCAGCTTAGTGGGAGAGGGCACAGATACGCAGTATTTT. Its translation is CASSLVGEGTDTQYF.

The chain has TRBV19 and TRBJ2-1; 12 nucleotides line up with TRBD1. Unmatched junction bases numbered 7, after V lost 3 bases and J lost 7 bases. Germline lookup yields CDR1 LNHDA and CDR2 SQIVND (reference sequence). CDR3 length equals 16 residues. This CDR3 reads CASSILPGQGANEQFF. Here the CDR3 DNA reads TGTGCCAGTAGTATCCTCCCGGGACAGGGGGCAAATGAGCAGTTCTTC. Supplemented by reference TRBV19 and TRBJ2-1, the full variable domain reads DGGITQSPKYLFRKEGQNVTLSCEQNLNHDAMYWYRQDPGQGLRLIYYSQIVNDFQKGDIAEGYSVSREKKESFPLTVTSAQKNPTAFYLCASSILPGQGANEQFFGPGTRLTVL.

This clonotype was seen many times. V usage is TRBV20-1 and J usage is TRBJ2-3; 10 bases are shared with TRBD2. The CDR3 totals 14 residues. Germline V CDR1 and CDR2: DFQATT, SNEGSKA (reference sequence). V was pared by 5 bases and J by 4 bases, with 6 bases of the junction left unmatched. The CDR3 sequence: CSAPLAGVADTQYF. In nucleotides, the CDR3 is TGCAGTGCTCCCCTAGCGGGAGTGGCAGATACGCAGTATTTT.

In this sample, this clonotype turned up a few times. The V and J genes are TRBV10-3 and TRBJ1-1; D remains ambiguous. This CDR3 comprises 13 residues. Per germline, CDR1 ENHRY and CDR2 SYGVKD. V was cut by 3 bases and J by 0 bases, with 5 bases left in between. The CDR3 is CAISESVNTEAFF. The CDR3 DNA follows: TGTGCCATCAGTGAAAGTGTGAACACTGAAGCTTTCTTT.

The chain uses TRBV9 and TRBJ1-4; D is uncertain. Trimming left V 0 bases short and J 1 base short, with 4 bases between. CDR3 length: 14 residues. Germline CDR1 and CDR2: SGDLS and YYNGEE. Written as DNA, the CDR3 is TGTGCCAGCAGCGTAGCTGGAACTAATGAAAAACTGTTTTTT. This encodes CASSVAGTNEKLFF.

At least ten counts were recorded for this clonotype. This rearrangement joins TRBV24-1 to TRBJ1-5; D is uncertain. Germline V lookup: CDR1 KGHDR, CDR2 SFDVKD. This CDR3 has 13 amino acids. V dropped 2 bases and J dropped 0 bases, with 1 base sitting between them. CDR3 DNA sequence: TGTGCCACCAGTGATTATAGCAATCAGCCCCAGCATTTT. Translating gives CATSDYSNQPQHF.

The J gene is TRBJ2-2, the V gene TRBV20-1; no reliable D call. The V and J ends lost 6 bases and 1 base respectively, with 12 bases between them. There are 14 residues in the CDR3. Germline lookup yields CDR1 DFQATT and CDR2 SNEGSKA (reference sequence). As DNA, the CDR3 is TGCAGTGCAAGAAACGCAGAGAACACCGGGGAGCTGTTTTTT. It specifies CSARNAENTGELFF.

The chain combines TRBV29-1 with TRBJ2-2; D assignment may be TRBD1 or TRBD2 (6 bases each). Germline lookup yields CDR1 SQVTM and CDR2 ANQGSEA. The CDR3 loop spans 16 amino acids. V lost 4 bases and J lost 6, with 21 bases in between. CDR3 residues: CSVAGMWGAIPGELFF. CDR3 nucleotides: TGCAGCGTTGCCGGAATGTGGGGGGCGATCCCCGGGGAGCTGTTTTTT.

The chain has TRBV5-1 and TRBJ2-7; D may correspond to TRBD1 or TRBD2 (5 bases each). V shed 1 base and J shed 3 bases, with 20 bases lying between them. The germline V gene has CDR1 SGHRS and CDR2 YFSETQ. The CDR3 loop spans 17 amino acids. The CDR3 loop reads CASSLFFRATTDYEQYF. The DNA of the CDR3 is TGCGCCAGCAGCTTGTTTTTCAGGGCGACTACGGACTACGAGCAGTACTTC.

This clonotype came up many times. This sequence joins TRBV11-2 and TRBJ1-2; 9 bases match TRBD1. This CDR3 is built from 13 residues. CDR1 is SGHAT, CDR2 FQNNGV, per germline. With V trimmed by 6 bases and J by 8 bases, 7 bases remained unmatched. As DNA, the CDR3 is TGTGCCAGCAGGGAAACAGGGGGCTACGGCTACACCTTC. This sequence encodes CASRETGGYGYTF.

The gene calls are TRBV29-1 and TRBJ2-1; TRBD2 matches 9 bases. The ends lost 4 bases at V and 14 bases at J; junction bases unmatched: 12. The germline gives CDR1 SQVTM, CDR2 ANQGSEA. The CDR3 totals 13 residues. CDR3 bases: TGCAGCGTTGTAAGGACTAGCGCCTCAGGGAAGTTCTTC. Its translation: CSVVRTSASGKFF.

With respect to this clonotype: Given the absence of the conserved phenylalanine or tryptophan at the CDR3 end, a read error is likely. The chain carries TRBV28 and TRBJ2-1; the match to TRBD2 covers 7 bases. Trimming removed 6 bases from V and 0 bases from J; junction bases left unmatched: 5. The CDR3 is made up of 15 amino acids. Germline CDR1 is MDHEN and CDR2 is SYDVKM. DNA for the CDR3: TGTGCCAGCAGCCTGAGCGGGACCTCCTACAATGAGCAGTTCCTC. It yields the protein CASSLSGTSYNEQFL.

The chain combines TRBV5-1 with TRBJ2-5; TRBD1 is a possible D gene (5 bases). Germline lookup yields CDR1 SGHRS and CDR2 YFSETQ. Trimming took off 3 bases at V and 7 bases at J, with 10 bases between the two ends. The CDR3 loop spans 12 amino acids. Here the CDR3 reads CASSSDKGTQYF. CDR3 DNA: TGCGCCAGCAGCTCGGACAAAGGGACCCAGTACTTC.

This clonotype was counted between two and nine times. The rearrangement joins TRBV28 to TRBJ1-5; 7 positions agree with TRBD1. V dropped 5 bases and J dropped 3; count of bases not matched to a gene: 7. CDR3 length equals 15 residues. Germline V gene sequence: CDR1 MDHEN, CDR2 SYDVKM. The CDR3, as DNA: TGTGCCAGCAGTCTCCCCAGGGGGATCAATCAGCCCCAGCATTTT. Translated: CASSLPRGINQPQHF.